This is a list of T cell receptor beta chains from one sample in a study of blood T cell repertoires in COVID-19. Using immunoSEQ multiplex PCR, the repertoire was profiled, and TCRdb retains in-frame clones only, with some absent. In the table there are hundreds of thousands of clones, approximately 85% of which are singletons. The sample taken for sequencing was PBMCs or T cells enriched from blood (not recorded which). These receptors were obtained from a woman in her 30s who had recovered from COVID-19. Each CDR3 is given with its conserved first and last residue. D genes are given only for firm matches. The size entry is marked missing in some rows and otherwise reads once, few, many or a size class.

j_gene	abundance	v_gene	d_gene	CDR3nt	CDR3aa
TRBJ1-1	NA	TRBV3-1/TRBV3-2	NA	TGTGCCAGCAGCCAAGACAGGAGGGGCACTGAAGCTTTCTTT	CASSQDRRGTEAFF
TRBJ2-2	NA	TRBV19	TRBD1	TGTGCCAGTAGTACCGGACAGGGGTTAAGCGGGGAGCTGTTTTTT	CASSTGQGLSGELFF
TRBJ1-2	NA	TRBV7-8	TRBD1	TGTGCCAGCAGCCCCTCCGGGACAGGGAACGGCTACACCTTC	CASSPSGTGNGYTF
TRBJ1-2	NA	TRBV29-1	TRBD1	TGCAGCGTTGAGGACAGGGGTGGCTACACCTTC	CSVEDRGGYTF
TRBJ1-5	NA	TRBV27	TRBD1	TGTGCCAGCAGCCCGGGACAGAGGCACAATCAGCCCCAGCATTTT	CASSPGQRHNQPQHF
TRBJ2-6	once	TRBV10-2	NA	TGCGCCAGCAGTGACAGGGCCTCTGGGGCCAACGTCCTGACTTTC	CASSDRASGANVLTF
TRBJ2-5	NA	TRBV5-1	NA	TGCGCCAGCAGCTCGCTCCCAGGGGAATTGAAGACCCAGTACTTC	CASSSLPGELKTQYF
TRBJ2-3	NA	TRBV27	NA	TGTGCCAGCTCGCTTAGTCCGAGGGCAGATACGCAGTATTTT	CASSLSPRADTQYF
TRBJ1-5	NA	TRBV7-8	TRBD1	TGTGCCAGCCGGGACAGTTGGATGGGTTCGCCCCAGCATTTT	CASRDSWMGSPQHF
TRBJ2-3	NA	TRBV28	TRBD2	TGTGCCAGCGGCTGGACTAGCGGGGGATGGGGTCCAGATACGCAGTATTTT	CASGWTSGGWGPDTQYF
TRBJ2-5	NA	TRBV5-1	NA	TGCGCCAGCAGCTTGGTGGGGCGGTCGTCCCAGTACTTC	CASSLVGRSSQYF
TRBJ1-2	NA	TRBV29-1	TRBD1	TGCAGCGTTGAAGATTTTGGACAGGAACATAACTATGGCTACACCTTC	CSVEDFGQEHNYGYTF
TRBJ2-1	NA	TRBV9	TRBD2	TGTGCCAGCAGCGCCGTCCGTCGGGAGCGGGAGTCATTGAATGAGCAGTTCTTC	CASSAVRRERESLNEQFF
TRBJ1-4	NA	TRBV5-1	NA	TGCGCCAGCAGAACTTCCGGTACAGGGTTTCAGGAAAAACTGTTTTTT	CASRTSGTGFQEKLFF